This T cell receptor beta chain was sequenced for a study of cytomegalovirus exposure and HLA in healthy donors (dated by TCRdb to the late 2010s). Study-wide context: An earlier analysis of some 620 of the donors reported around 280 Gb of sequence data and around 120 million unique TCR beta sequences obtained from 150 million to 200 million T cells. Approximately 300 gigabases of sequencing data and around 80 million unique TCR sequences made up an early release that covered under 750 HLA-typed donors. Of the approximately 400 genotyped donors, around 81% fell in the genetic ancestry cluster associated with self-reported Caucasian donors. The study aimed to test whether signatures of past pathogen exposure could be identified by cataloging public T cell receptors. The study used immunosequencing to profile the T cell repertoires of 666 subjects and linked those repertoires to cytomegalovirus serostatus. Besides the first cohort of 550 to 750 subjects, a separate validation cohort made up of around 120 different subjects was used. High-throughput TCR immunosequencing, statistical association of individual TCRs with disease status, and machine learning were combined to predict cytomegalovirus infection status. In a later analysis, previously published TCR beta repertoires from 500 to 750 donors were re-analyzed and high-resolution HLA genotyping was added so that TCR occurrence patterns could be studied. In the later analysis, no new phenotypic data were used to find candidate immune exposures; instead, reliance was placed on TCR beta sequences and their occurrence across donors. An earlier analysis of 587 of the donors applied high-throughput TCR beta sequencing to assess whether each TCR beta V gene segment acted as functional or pseudogenic. Donor age, sex, ethnicity and CMV serostatus were compiled alongside the repertoire data. A later genetic analysis used genome-wide SNP genotypes for 398 of the 666 donors, treating that subset as a discovery cohort. All discovery cohort repertoires had been generated using a single sequencing platform. HLA typing covered class I and class II loci at four-digit resolution. Typing coverage differed by locus: A, B, C, DRB1 and DQB1 were typed in roughly 620-630 donors, DQA1 in about 550, DPA1 in 600 to 610, and DPB1 in 400 to 490. Because of strong linkage in the cohort, roughly five DR-DQ haplotypes were treated as single units for association and clustering. Across about 370 genotyped donors of the cohort, an average of about 240,000 unique TCR beta nucleotide sequences per donor were sequenced, and 15% to 20% of those sequences were non-productive.

The cohort was made up of around 720 healthy bone marrow donors. At the time of sampling, every cohort member was nominally healthy, though immune exposures that went unrecorded were likely present. The donor was CMV seronegative and was included in the group of a few hundred seronegative cohort members. A peripheral blood sample was collected from each donor, and TCR beta sequencing was performed on peripheral blood mononuclear cells. Genomic DNA extraction from the blood cell samples was performed with the Qiagen DNeasy Blood Extraction Kit. Broader findings and caveats from the paper: Over 15 rarely observed V segments, including chromosome 9 orphons, were excluded from the earlier analysis of some 590 of the donors because counts were too low. Several of the top co-occurrence clusters appeared to be linked to parvovirus B19, influenza, CMV and Epstein-Barr virus, according to a later analysis. Immune exposure information for the cohort was limited to CMV serostatus. A group of highly shared sequence variants was considered likely to be a technical artifact of the sequencing pipeline. It was suggested by the authors that the approach could potentially be generalized to other disease states and immunological phenotypes. Cytomegalovirus status was reported to be diagnosed by the classifier with high specificity and sensitivity in both the original and validation cohorts. Broadly in line with IMGT annotations, most TCR beta V segments showed up in productive rearrangements about 87% or about 30% of the time in an earlier analysis of around 550 of the donors. Because HLA typing was missing for some donors at each locus, association tests included only the typed subset. Only TCR beta chains were sequenced in this cohort, and the absence of alpha or paired-chain data limited detectable features. In the study, approximately 160 TCR beta chains were listed as associated with cytomegalovirus. In a later genetic analysis, fewer N-insertions in productive TCRs were reported among donors in an Asian-associated ancestry cluster than the approximately 670-donor mean. A later analysis associated some 17,000 TCR beta sequences with specific HLA alleles at a false discovery rate of 0.05. Assigning TCR associations to individual alleles was difficult when HLA alleles, especially DR and DQ, strongly co-occurred. Roughly uniform sequencing depth across donors was assumed in presence/absence analyses, although this assumption may not hold. Most TCR sequences were seen in very few donors, while some public TCRs were found in many individuals. Some IMGT-functional V segments, including TRBV6-2 and TRBV6-3, could not be told apart with the 87-base-pair reads, so those segments were excluded. Correlated functional status among segregating V segments might reflect linkage disequilibrium, but an unknown experimental factor could not be ruled out. In a later analysis, most CMV-associated TCR beta chains were found to appear HLA-restricted, with HLA associations seemingly driven largely by CMV exposure. A further reported finding was that TCR beta sequences accurately predicted the HLA-A and HLA-B alleles for most subjects in the first cohort. A later analysis found that TCR association rates varied across HLA loci, with DRB1 alleles showing the most associated TCRs and HLA-C alleles the fewest. In vitro tests confirmed that a few of the cytomegalovirus-associated TCR beta chains recognize cytomegalovirus antigens. An association between a missense DCLRE1C variant and V-gene and J-gene trimming of TCR beta chains was found in a later genetic analysis and replicated in an independent cohort. A later analysis found that HLA-associated TCR beta chains were more clonally expanded and had lower generation probabilities than equally common non-associated chains.

The trim is 1 base for V and 2 bases for J, with a gap of 13 bases between the germline ends. The CDR3 runs 16 amino acids, cysteine and phenylalanine included. The entry retains the CDR3 DNA only, 48 bases that are in frame from base 1. According to the germline V gene, CDR1 reads SGHDT and CDR2 reads YYEEEE. Library creation used the immunoSEQ multiplex PCR assay. A mixture of 60 forward primers for TCR Vbeta segments and 13 reverse primers for TCR Jbeta segments was used in the multiplex PCR. The CDR3 region of rearranged TCR beta genes was amplified from genomic DNA with a multiplex PCR assay. Amplified TCR beta libraries were sequenced as 87-base-pair reads on the Illumina HiSeq System. Per the original workflow: Across the 600 to 700 repertoires, a later analysis counted some 80 million unique TCR beta chains, around 11 million of which were shared by at least two donors. A nearest-neighbor algorithm error-corrected the raw reads and collapsed the reads into unique sequences, merging closely related sequences to remove PCR and sequencing errors. To assign V, D and J gene segments, CDR3 sequences were aligned to IMGT reference sequences. For a sequence to be retained, a match of at least six nucleotides to both a V gene segment and a J gene segment was required. Rearrangements were called productive when the CDR3 lacked stop codons and stayed in frame with V and J; all others were non-productive. Following IMGT convention, CDR3 was defined as the stretch from the second conserved V-encoded cysteine to the conserved J-encoded phenylalanine. The earlier analysis of 587 of the donors excluded sequences that lacked an unambiguous match to a single V gene segment. In an earlier analysis of a few hundred of the donors, V segments were called functional above 56.7% productive rearrangements and were called segregating when the between-donor standard deviation exceeded 5%. A statistical classification framework was built for diagnosing cytomegalovirus status from the catalog of TCR beta chain sequences. In a later analysis, V and J genes were assigned by comparing TCR nucleotide sequences against IMGT/GENE-DB human TR gene sequences. In a later analysis, CDR3 sequences and most-parsimonious VDJ recombination scenarios were assigned using the TCRdist pipeline. In a later analysis, each TCR beta chain was defined by its CDR3 amino acid sequence together with its V-gene family, and reads without a unique V-gene family were excluded. To address suspected cross-contamination and a sequencing artifact, a later analysis removed approximately 590 highly shared, low-generation-probability nucleotide sequences. For each public chain, a later analysis derived a clonal expansion index from normalized ranks of inferred template counts within each repertoire. In a later analysis, generation probabilities were computed with a VDJ recombination model fitted to out-of-frame rearrangements, and the resulting probabilities were checked against IGoR. A later analysis scored TCR-TCR, TCR-HLA and TCR-CMV co-occurrence with hypergeometric tests, applying a repertoire-size bias correction to TCR pairs. False discovery rates were estimated in a later analysis by permuting HLA or CMV assignments 20 times. In a later analysis, co-occurring TCRs were grouped with DBSCAN, and TCRdist sequence similarity was added when clustering was performed within HLA-allele-positive subsets. Co-occurrence clustering excluded repertoires with fewer than 30,000 or more than 120,000 public chains, plus five with anomalous nucleotide sharing. TCRdb stores this immuneACCESS table with in-frame sequences only. Part of the clones is absent; in the studies checked, under half of the shortfall reflects unresolved V genes, and no reason is known for the rest. V and J calls and clone size are given by that table; D and trimming were obtained from the DNA. This sample comprises 120,000 or so clones, 60% to 85% of them detected only once. Roughly 6.1% of the sample belongs to the ten largest clones.

Worth noting for this clone: Its specific antigen is unknown. Base-call qualities are not available, and no considerably larger clone is one nucleotide away.

The TCR originated in a woman aged 40 to 55 in good health and CMV-seronegative. Sequenced material: PBMCs. The chain is assembled from TRBV5-6 and TRBJ2-1, with TRBD2 tentatively as D gene (6 bases match). Read as DNA, the sequence is TGTGCCAGCAGCTTGTATCCTAGCGTCACCTACAATGAGCAGTTCTTC. Translated, this is CASSLYPSVTYNEQFF.